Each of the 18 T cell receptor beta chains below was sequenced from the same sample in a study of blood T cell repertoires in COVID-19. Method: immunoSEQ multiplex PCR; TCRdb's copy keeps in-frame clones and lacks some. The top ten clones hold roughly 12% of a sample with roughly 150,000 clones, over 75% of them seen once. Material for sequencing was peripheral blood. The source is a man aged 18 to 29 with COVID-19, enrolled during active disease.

The CDR3 sequence: CASSFMGRSYNSPLHF. The CDR3 region has the DNA TGTGCCAGCAGTTTCATGGGGAGGTCCTATAATTCACCCCTCCACTTT. The chain recombines TRBV28 with TRBJ1-6; D is unclear. The germline V gene has CDR1 MDHEN and CDR2 SYDVKM. V was clipped by 3 bases and J by 1 base, with 10 bases between them. This CDR3 is 16 amino acids long.

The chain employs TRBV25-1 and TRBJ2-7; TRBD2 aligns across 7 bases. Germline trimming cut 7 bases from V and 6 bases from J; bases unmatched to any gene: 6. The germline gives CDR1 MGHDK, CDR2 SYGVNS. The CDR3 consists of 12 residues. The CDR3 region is CASTPGGGEQYF. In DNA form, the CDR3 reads TGTGCCAGCACCCCTGGGGGGGGCGAGCAGTACTTC.

DNA for the CDR3: TGTGCCAGCAGCCAAGGTAGCGGGACTCAAGAGACCCAGTACTTC. This gives the protein CASSQGSGTQETQYF. The chain is built from TRBV4-2 and TRBJ2-5; 8 bases map to TRBD2. CDR3 length: 15 amino acids. The V gene end was trimmed by 1 base and the J gene end by 2 bases; junction bases not matched to a gene: 3. From germline, CDR1 is LGHNA and CDR2 YNFKEQ.

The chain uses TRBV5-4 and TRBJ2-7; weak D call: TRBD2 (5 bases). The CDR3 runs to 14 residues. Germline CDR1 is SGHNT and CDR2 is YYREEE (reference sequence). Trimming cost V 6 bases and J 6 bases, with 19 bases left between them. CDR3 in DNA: TGTGCCAGCACCCTCGCGTTGAATGCGGGCGAGCAGTACTTC. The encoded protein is CASTLALNAGEQYF.

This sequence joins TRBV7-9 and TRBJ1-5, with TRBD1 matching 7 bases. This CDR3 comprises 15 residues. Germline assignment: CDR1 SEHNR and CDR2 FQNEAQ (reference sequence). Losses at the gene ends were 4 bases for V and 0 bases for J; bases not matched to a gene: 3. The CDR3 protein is CASSSGTDSNQPQHF. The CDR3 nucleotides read TGTGCCAGCAGCTCCGGGACAGATAGCAATCAGCCCCAGCATTTT.

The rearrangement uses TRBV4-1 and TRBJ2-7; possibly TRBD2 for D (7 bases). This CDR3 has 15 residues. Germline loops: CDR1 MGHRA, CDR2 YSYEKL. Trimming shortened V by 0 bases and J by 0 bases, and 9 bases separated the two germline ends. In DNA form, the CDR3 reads TGCGCCAGCAGCCAAGAAGGGGGGGCCTCCTACGAGCAGTACTTC. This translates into CASSQEGGASYEQYF.

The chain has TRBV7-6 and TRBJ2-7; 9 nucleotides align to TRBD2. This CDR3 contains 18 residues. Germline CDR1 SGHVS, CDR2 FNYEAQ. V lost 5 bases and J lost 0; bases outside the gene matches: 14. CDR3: CASSLPGLATRSSYEQYF. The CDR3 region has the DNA TGTGCCAGCAGCCTACCGGGACTAGCTACCCGTAGCTCCTACGAGCAGTACTTC.

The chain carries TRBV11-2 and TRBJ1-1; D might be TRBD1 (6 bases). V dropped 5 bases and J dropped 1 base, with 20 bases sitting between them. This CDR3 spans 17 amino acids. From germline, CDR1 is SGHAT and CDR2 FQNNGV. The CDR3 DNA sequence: TGTGCCAGCAGCCCGACAGGCTCCGCATCCAAGAACACTGAAGCTTTCTTT. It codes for CASSPTGSASKNTEAFF.

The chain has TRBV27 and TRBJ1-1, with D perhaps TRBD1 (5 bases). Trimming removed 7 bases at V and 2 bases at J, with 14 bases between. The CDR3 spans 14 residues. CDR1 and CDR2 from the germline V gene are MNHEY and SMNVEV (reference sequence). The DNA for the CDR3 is TGTGCCAGCAAGCGCACAGGTAGTAACACTGAAGCTTTCTTT. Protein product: CASKRTGSNTEAFF.

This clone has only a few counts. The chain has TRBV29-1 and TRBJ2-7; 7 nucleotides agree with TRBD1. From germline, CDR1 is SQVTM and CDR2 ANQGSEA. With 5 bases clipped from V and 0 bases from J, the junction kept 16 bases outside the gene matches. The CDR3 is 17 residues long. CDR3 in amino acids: CSVMNRGIASPSYEQYF. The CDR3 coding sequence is TGCAGCGTTATGAACAGGGGCATTGCTAGCCCCTCCTACGAGCAGTACTTC.

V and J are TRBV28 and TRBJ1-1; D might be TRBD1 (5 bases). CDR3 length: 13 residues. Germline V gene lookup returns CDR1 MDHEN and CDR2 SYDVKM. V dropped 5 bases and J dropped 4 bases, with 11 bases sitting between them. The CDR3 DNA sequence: TGTGCCAGCAGTCCCCCGACAGTCACTGAAGCTTTCTTT. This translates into CASSPPTVTEAFF.

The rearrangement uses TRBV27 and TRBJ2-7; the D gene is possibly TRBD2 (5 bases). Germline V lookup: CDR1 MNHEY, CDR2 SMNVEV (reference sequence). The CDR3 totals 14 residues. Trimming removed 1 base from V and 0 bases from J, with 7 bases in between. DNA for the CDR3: TGTGCCAGCAGTTTATTTCGGGGCTCCTACGAGCAGTACTTC. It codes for CASSLFRGSYEQYF.

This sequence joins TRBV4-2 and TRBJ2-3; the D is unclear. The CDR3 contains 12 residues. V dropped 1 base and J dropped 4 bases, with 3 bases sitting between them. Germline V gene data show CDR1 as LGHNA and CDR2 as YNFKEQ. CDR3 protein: CASSQGADTQYF. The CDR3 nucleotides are TGTGCCAGCAGCCAAGGAGCAGATACGCAGTATTTT.

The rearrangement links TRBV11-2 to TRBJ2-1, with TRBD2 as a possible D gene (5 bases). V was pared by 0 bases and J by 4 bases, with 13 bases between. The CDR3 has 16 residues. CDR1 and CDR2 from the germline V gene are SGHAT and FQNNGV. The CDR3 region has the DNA TGTGCCAGCAGCTTAGATGTTACGGGAACTTACAATGAGCAGTTCTTC. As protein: CASSLDVTGTYNEQFF.

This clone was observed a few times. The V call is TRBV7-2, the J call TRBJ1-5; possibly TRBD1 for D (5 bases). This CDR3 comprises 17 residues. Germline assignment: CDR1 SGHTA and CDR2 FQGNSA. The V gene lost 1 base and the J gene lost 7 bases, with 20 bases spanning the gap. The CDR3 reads CASSLVQSGSGSQPQHF. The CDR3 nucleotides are TGTGCCAGCAGCTTAGTTCAATCAGGGTCAGGGTCCCAGCCCCAGCATTTT.

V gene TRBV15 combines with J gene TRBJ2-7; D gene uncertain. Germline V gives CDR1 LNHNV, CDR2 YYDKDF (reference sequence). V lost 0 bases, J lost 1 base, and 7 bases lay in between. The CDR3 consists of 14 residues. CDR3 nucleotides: TGTGCCACCAGCAGAGATCCCCAGTCCTACGAGCAGTACTTC. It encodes CATSRDPQSYEQYF.

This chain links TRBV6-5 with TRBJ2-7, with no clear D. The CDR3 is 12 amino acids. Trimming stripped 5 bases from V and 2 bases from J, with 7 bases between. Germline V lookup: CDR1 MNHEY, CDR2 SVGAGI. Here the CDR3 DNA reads TGTGCCAGCAGTACTGGTGCCTACGAGCAGTACTTC. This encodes CASSTGAYEQYF.

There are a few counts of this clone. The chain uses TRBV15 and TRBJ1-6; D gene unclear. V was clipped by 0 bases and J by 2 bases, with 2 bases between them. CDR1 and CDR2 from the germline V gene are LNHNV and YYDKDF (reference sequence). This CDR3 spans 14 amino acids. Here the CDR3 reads CATSRDTYNSPLHF. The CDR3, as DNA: TGTGCCACCAGCAGAGATACCTATAATTCACCCCTCCACTTT. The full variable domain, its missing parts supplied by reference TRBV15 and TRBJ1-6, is DAMVIQNPRYQVTQFGKPVTLSCSQTLNHNVMYWYQQKSSQAPKLLFHYYDKDFNNEADTPDNFQSRRPNTSFCFLDIRSPGLGDTAMYLCATSRDTYNSPLHFGNGTRLTVT.